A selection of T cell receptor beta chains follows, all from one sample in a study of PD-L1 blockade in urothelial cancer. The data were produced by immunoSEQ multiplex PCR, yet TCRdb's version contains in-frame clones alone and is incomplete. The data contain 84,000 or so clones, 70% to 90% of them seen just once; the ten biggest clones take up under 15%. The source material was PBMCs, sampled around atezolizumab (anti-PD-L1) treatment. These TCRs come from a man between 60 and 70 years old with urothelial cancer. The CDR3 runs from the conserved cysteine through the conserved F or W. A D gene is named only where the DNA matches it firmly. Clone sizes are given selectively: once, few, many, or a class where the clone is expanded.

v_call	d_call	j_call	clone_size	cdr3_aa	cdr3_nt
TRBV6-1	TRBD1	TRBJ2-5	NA	CASSLGQLQETQYF	TGTGCCAGCAGCCTGGGACAGCTACAAGAGACCCAGTACTTC
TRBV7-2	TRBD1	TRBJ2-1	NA	CASSSGQYNEQFF	TGTGCCAGCAGCTCGGGACAGTACAATGAGCAGTTCTTC
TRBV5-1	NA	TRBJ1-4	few	CASSLGIGQNEKLFF	TGCGCCAGCAGCTTAGGAATTGGGCAGAATGAAAAACTGTTTTTT
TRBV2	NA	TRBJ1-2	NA	CASSDSLRNYGYTF	TGTGCCAGCAGTGATAGTCTGCGGAACTATGGCTACACCTTC
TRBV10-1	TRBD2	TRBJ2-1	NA	CASSESGGRKDEQFF	TGCGCCAGCAGTGAGTCCGGCGGGAGAAAGGATGAGCAGTTCTTC
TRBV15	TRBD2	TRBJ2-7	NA	CATSQTSGIFYEQYF	TGTGCCACCAGTCAGACTAGCGGGATTTTCTACGAGCAGTACTTC
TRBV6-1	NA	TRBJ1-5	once	CASSESVGAYSNQPQHF	TGTGCCAGCAGTGAGTCTGTGGGGGCTTATAGCAATCAGCCCCAGCATTTT
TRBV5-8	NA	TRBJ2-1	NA	CASSLALAPSPKQFF	TGTGCCAGCAGCTTGGCCCTAGCCCCAAGCCCTAAGCAGTTCTTC
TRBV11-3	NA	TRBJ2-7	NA	CASSLGATGNEQYF	TGTGCCAGCAGCTTGGGAGCTACAGGGAACGAGCAGTACTTC
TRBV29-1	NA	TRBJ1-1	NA	CSVDRRRDEAFF	TGCAGCGTTGACAGGCGGAGGGATGAAGCTTTCTTT
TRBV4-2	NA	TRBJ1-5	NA	CASRKELSQPQHF	TGTGCCAGCAGGAAAGAGTTATCTCAGCCCCAGCATTTT
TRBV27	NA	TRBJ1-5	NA	CASSPSPGFNQPQHF	TGTGCCAGCAGTCCCTCCCCAGGGTTCAATCAGCCCCAGCATTTT
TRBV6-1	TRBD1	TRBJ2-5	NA	CASPGQGLPETQYF	TGTGCCAGCCCAGGACAGGGGCTGCCAGAGACCCAGTACTTC
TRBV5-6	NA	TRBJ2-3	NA	CASSPRPSITDTQYF	TGTGCCAGCAGCCCGCGCCCGTCGATCACAGATACGCAGTATTTT
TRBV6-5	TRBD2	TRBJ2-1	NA	CASSPTSGRYNEQFF	TGTGCCAGCAGTCCTACTAGCGGGAGGTACAATGAGCAGTTCTTC
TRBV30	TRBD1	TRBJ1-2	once	CAWSVGRGLGGYTF	TGTGCCTGGAGTGTGGGTAGGGGGCTGGGTGGCTACACCTTC
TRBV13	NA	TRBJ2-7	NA	CASSLSYEQYF	TGTGCCAGCAGCCTGTCCTACGAGCAGTACTTC
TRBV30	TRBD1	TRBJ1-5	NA	CAWSVGTGRQPQHF	TGTGCCTGGAGTGTGGGGACAGGGAGACAGCCCCAGCATTTT
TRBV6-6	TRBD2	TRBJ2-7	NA	CASSNREAGSYEQYF	TGTGCCAGCAGTAATCGGGAGGCCGGCTCCTACGAGCAGTACTTC
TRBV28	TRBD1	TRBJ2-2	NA	CASSFLGQGGNTGELFF	TGTGCCAGCAGTTTTCTAGGACAGGGAGGAAACACCGGGGAGCTGTTTTTT
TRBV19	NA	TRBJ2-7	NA	CASSIEARAPYEQYF	TGTGCCAGTAGTATAGAAGCGAGGGCCCCTTACGAGCAGTACTTC
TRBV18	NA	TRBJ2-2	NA	CASSPPVSGSGGELFF	TGTGCCAGCTCACCACCTGTAAGCGGGTCAGGCGGGGAGCTGTTTTTT
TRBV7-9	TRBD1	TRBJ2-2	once	CASSLSGQGGTGELFF	TGTGCCAGCAGCTTATCAGGACAGGGAGGCACCGGGGAGCTGTTTTTT
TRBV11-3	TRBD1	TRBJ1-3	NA	CASSLRWDSTYTIYF	TGTGCCAGCAGCTTGAGGTGGGACAGTACTTACACCATATATTTT
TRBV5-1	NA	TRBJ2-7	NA	CASSADSTSYEQYF	TGCGCCAGCAGCGCTGACAGCACCTCCTACGAGCAGTACTTC
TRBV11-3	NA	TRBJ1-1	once	CASSFGGAGPTEAFF	TGTGCCAGCAGCTTTGGAGGGGCAGGGCCCACTGAAGCTTTCTTT
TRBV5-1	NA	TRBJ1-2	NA	CASSLASGDYGYTF	TGCGCCAGCAGCTTGGCGTCAGGGGATTATGGCTACACCTTC
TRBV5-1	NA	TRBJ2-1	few	CASSLAGIGGSNEQFF	TGCGCCAGCAGCTTGGCCGGGATAGGGGGAAGCAATGAGCAGTTCTTC
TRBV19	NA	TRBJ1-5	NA	CANPCGLDLPVEGGENSNQPQHF	TGTGCCAACCCCTGCGGCCTCGATCTTCCGGTGGAAGGGGGTGAAAATAGCAATCAGCCCCAGCATTTT
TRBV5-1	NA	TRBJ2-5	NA	CASSYDGLQETQYF	TGCGCCAGCAGCTACGACGGACTGCAAGAGACCCAGTACTTC
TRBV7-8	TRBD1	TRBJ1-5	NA	CASSSGQGDNQPQHF	TGTGCCAGCAGCTCAGGACAGGGTGACAATCAGCCCCAGCATTTT
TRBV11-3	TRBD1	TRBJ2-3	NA	CASSSDRDGTDTQYF	TGTGCCAGCAGCTCGGACAGGGATGGGACAGATACGCAGTATTTT
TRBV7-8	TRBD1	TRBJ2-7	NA	CASSVMPGTGIPYEQYF	TGTGCCAGCAGCGTCATGCCCGGGACAGGGATACCCTACGAGCAGTACTTC
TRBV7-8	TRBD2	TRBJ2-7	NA	CASTRGGTYEQYF	TGTGCCAGCACCCGGGGGGGAACCTACGAGCAGTACTTC
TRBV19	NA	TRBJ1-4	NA	CASSTQQGANEKLFF	TGTGCCAGTAGTACTCAACAGGGAGCTAATGAAAAACTGTTTTTT
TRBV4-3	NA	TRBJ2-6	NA	CASSQAWSSGANVLTF	TGCGCCAGCAGCCAAGCGTGGAGCTCTGGGGCCAACGTCCTGACTTTC
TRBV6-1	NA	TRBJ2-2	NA	CASSPTRSGELFF	TGTGCCAGCAGTCCGACGAGGTCCGGGGAGCTGTTTTTT
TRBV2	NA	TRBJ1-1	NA	CAGSDTFTEAFF	TGTGCCGGATCCGACACGTTCACTGAAGCTTTCTTT
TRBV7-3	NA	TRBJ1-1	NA	CASSLFMNTEAFF	TGTGCCAGCAGCCTATTCATGAACACTGAAGCTTTCTTT
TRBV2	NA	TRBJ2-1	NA	CASSISLEQFF	TGTGCCAGCAGTATTAGCTTGGAGCAGTTCTTC